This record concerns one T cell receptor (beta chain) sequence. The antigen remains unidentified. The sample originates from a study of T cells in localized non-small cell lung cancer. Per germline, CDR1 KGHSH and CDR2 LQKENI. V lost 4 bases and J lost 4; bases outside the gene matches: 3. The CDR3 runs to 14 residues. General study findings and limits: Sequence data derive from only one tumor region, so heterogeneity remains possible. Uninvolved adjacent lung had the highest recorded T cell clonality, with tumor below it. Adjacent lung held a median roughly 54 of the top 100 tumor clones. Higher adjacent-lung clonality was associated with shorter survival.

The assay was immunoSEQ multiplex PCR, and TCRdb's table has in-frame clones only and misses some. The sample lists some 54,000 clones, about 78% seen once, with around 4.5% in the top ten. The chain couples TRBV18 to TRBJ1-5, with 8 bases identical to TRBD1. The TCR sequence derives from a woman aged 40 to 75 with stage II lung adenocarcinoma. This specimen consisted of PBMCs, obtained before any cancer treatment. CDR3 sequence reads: CASSQGTGNQPQHF. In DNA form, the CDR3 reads TGTGCCAGCTCACAAGGGACAGGTAATCAGCCCCAGCATTTT.